The rows below give T cell receptor beta chains drawn from one sample of a study of T cell changes during pregnancy in multiple sclerosis. Sequencing was performed with immunoSEQ multiplex PCR; in TCRdb, only in-frame clones are kept and a portion is missing. The data hold around 92,000 clones, with roughly 93% observed a single time. The starting material was peripheral blood, obtained in the third trimester of pregnancy. The receptor set was obtained from a female donor with multiple sclerosis, enrolled in a pregnancy study. Both conserved end residues are part of each CDR3. A D gene is named only where the DNA matches it firmly. Size is stated for part of the rows, as once, few or many counts, or as a class when the clone is expanded.

V gene	clone size	D gene	J gene	CDR3 protein	CDR3 DNA
TRBV6-5	once	TRBD1	TRBJ1-2	CASSHHRGSRRF	TGTGCCAGCAGTCATCACAGGGGATCTCGTCGATTC
TRBV28	-	-	TRBJ1-5	CASSLGPTEGPYQPQHF	TGTGCCAGCAGTTTGGGGCCAACGGAGGGTCCGTATCAGCCCCAGCATTTT
TRBV6-5	-	-	TRBJ1-1	CASRSLKNMNTEAFF	TGTGCCTCAAGGAGCCTCAAAAACATGAACACTGAAGCTTTCTTT
TRBV2	-	TRBD2	TRBJ2-1	CASSVLAGGDNEQFF	TGTGCCAGCAGCGTACTAGCGGGAGGGGACAATGAGCAGTTCTTC
TRBV18	-	-	TRBJ1-1	CASSPLGRGNTEAFF	TGTGCCAGCTCACCTTTGGGGAGGGGGAACACTGAAGCTTTCTTT
TRBV28	-	-	TRBJ2-7	CASSGRALYEQYF	TGTGCCAGCAGTGGCAGGGCCCTCTACGAGCAGTACTTC
TRBV5-6	-	TRBD2	TRBJ2-3	CASSLAGSGRVEDTQYF	TGTGCCAGCAGCTTGGCGGGAAGCGGGAGGGTAGAAGATACGCAGTATTTT
TRBV2	-	-	TRBJ2-7	CASRRQTDYEQYF	TGTGCCAGCAGAAGACAGACAGACTACGAGCAGTACTTC
TRBV7-3	-	-	TRBJ2-1	CASSLIAGQTYNEQFF	TGTGCCAGCAGCTTAATTGCAGGCCAAACCTACAATGAGCAGTTCTTC
TRBV5-1	-	TRBD1	TRBJ1-1	CASSSGQGMSLRENTEAFF	TGCGCCAGCAGCTCGGGACAGGGGATGTCGTTGAGGGAGAACACTGAAGCTTTCTTT
TRBV4-3	-	-	TRBJ1-1	CASSQDGVDRLAFF	TGCGCCAGCAGCCAAGATGGGGTTGACAGGTTAGCTTTCTTT
TRBV28	-	TRBD1	TRBJ2-7	CASRPPQGARAEQYF	TGTGCCAGCAGACCACCACAGGGGGCGCGCGCCGAGCAGTACTTC
TRBV29-1	-	-	TRBJ2-3	CSVATSTDTQYF	TGCAGCGTGGCGACTAGCACAGATACGCAGTATTTT
TRBV7-7	-	-	TRBJ2-3	CASSQPRGTTDTQYF	TGTGCTAGCAGCCAGCCCCGGGGAACCACAGATACGCAGTATTTT
TRBV28	-	TRBD1	TRBJ2-7	CASSFSGGAARFEVYEQYF	TGTGCCAGCAGTTTCTCAGGGGGCGCTGCCAGGTTCGAGGTATACGAGCAGTACTTC
TRBV2	-	-	TRBJ1-4	CASSPGVGLWGWANEKLFF	TGTGCCAGCAGCCCAGGGGTGGGGCTTTGGGGCTGGGCTAATGAAAAACTGTTTTTT
TRBV5-1	-	-	TRBJ2-7	CASSWGRESSYEQYF	TGCGCCAGCAGCTGGGGACGGGAGAGCTCCTACGAGCAGTACTTC
TRBV7-6	-	-	TRBJ1-1	CASSLARNTEAFF	TGTGCCAGCAGCTTAGCCCGGAACACTGAAGCTTTCTTT
TRBV7-9	-	TRBD1	TRBJ1-2	CASSQTTIPTGDDYGYTF	TGTGCCAGCAGCCAGACTACTATACCCACAGGGGATGACTATGGCTACACCTTC
TRBV15	-	-	TRBJ1-2	CATTTGGGLYGYTF	TGTGCCACCACCACCGGCGGGGGGCTGTATGGCTACACCTTC
TRBV6-9	-	TRBD1	TRBJ1-2	CASSSTDRGIIVYYGYTF	TGTGCCAGCAGTTCCACGGACAGGGGCATTATAGTGTACTATGGCTACACCTTC
TRBV19	-	TRBD2	TRBJ2-2	CASKVRGAGELFF	TGTGCCAGTAAGGTGCGGGGGGCCGGGGAGCTGTTTTTT
TRBV11-2	-	-	TRBJ2-1	CASSLGGRIGDEQFF	TGTGCCAGCAGCTTAGGCGGGCGGATCGGGGATGAGCAGTTCTTC
TRBV13	-	-	TRBJ1-2	CASSLGDNGYTF	TGTGCCAGCAGCTTAGGGGACAACGGCTACACCTTC
TRBV10-3	-	TRBD2	TRBJ2-1	CAIRGTSRSSYNEQFF	TGTGCCATCAGGGGGACTAGTCGAAGCTCCTACAATGAGCAGTTCTTC
TRBV14	-	TRBD2	TRBJ2-2	CASSYDLAVGELFF	TGTGCCAGCAGCTACGATCTAGCGGTCGGGGAGCTGTTTTTT
TRBV27	-	TRBD1	TRBJ1-2	CASSFQGARGYTF	TGTGCCAGCAGTTTCCAGGGGGCCCGCGGCTACACCTTC
TRBV19	-	TRBD1	TRBJ1-5	CASSGPGQANSNQPQHF	TGTGCCAGTAGTGGCCCGGGACAGGCAAATAGCAATCAGCCCCAGCATTTT
TRBV5-6	few	-	TRBJ1-2	CASSLVGAGYTF	TGTGCCAGCAGCTTGGTTGGGGCTGGCTACACCTTC
TRBV6-1	-	-	TRBJ2-6	CASSAPHDSFPSGANVLTF	TGTGCCAGCAGTGCCCCCCACGACAGTTTCCCCTCTGGGGCCAACGTCCTGACTTTC
TRBV7-2	-	TRBD2	TRBJ2-5	CASSFGTSGGRQTQYF	TGTGCCAGCAGCTTCGGGACTAGCGGAGGACGGCAGACCCAGTACTTC
TRBV28	-	TRBD2	TRBJ2-7	CASSLLGLAGAEQYF	TGTGCCAGCAGTCTCCTGGGACTAGCGGGAGCCGAGCAGTACTTC
TRBV11-3	-	TRBD1	TRBJ2-5	CASSPGQGLETQYF	TGTGCCAGCAGCCCCGGACAGGGTTTAGAGACCCAGTACTTC
TRBV7-9	-	TRBD1	TRBJ2-7	CASSLSGTGKHEQYF	TGTGCCAGCAGCCTATCCGGGACAGGGAAACACGAGCAGTACTTC
TRBV9	-	TRBD2	TRBJ2-3	CASSTLPAETSGDNTQYF	TGTGCCAGCAGCACTCTCCCGGCGGAGACTAGCGGGGACAATACGCAGTATTTT
TRBV5-1	once	-	TRBJ2-7	CASSLAGPREQYF	TGCGCCAGCAGCTTGGCAGGGCCGCGCGAGCAGTACTTC
TRBV11-2	-	-	TRBJ2-2	CASSLRGRGSVAGELFF	TGTGCCAGCAGCTTGAGGGGCAGGGGTTCGGTCGCCGGGGAGCTGTTTTTT
TRBV28	-	TRBD2	TRBJ2-1	CASSPQLAGVGEQFF	TGTGCCAGCAGTCCCCAACTAGCGGGAGTTGGTGAGCAGTTCTTC
TRBV6-6	-	-	TRBJ1-4	CASSYSRTATNEKLFF	TGTGCCAGCAGTTACTCGCGGACAGCAACTAATGAAAAACTGTTTTTT
TRBV10-3	-	TRBD1	TRBJ1-2	CAISTRSTGGSNYGYTF	TGTGCCATCAGTACCAGATCGACAGGGGGCTCTAACTATGGCTACACCTTC
TRBV7-9	-	-	TRBJ2-7	CASSFNSGAYEQYF	TGTGCCAGCAGCTTTAACTCGGGGGCCTACGAGCAGTACTTC
TRBV6-5	-	TRBD1	TRBJ2-2	CASSSDRGQTGELFF	TGTGCCAGCAGTTCGGACAGGGGGCAGACCGGGGAGCTGTTTTTT
TRBV19	-	TRBD2	TRBJ2-7	CASSRASGGEPYEQYF	TGTGCCAGTAGTAGGGCTAGCGGGGGTGAACCCTACGAGCAGTACTTC
TRBV19	-	TRBD1	TRBJ2-6	CASSPGGSGANVLTF	TGTGCCAGTAGTCCAGGGGGCTCTGGGGCCAACGTCCTGACTTTC
TRBV19	-	TRBD1	TRBJ1-3	CASSIGQGGNTIYF	TGTGCCAGTAGTATCGGACAGGGAGGAAACACCATATATTTT
TRBV18	-	TRBD2	TRBJ2-7	CASSPTSGPYEQYF	TGTGCCAGCTCACCGACTAGCGGCCCCTACGAGCAGTACTTC
TRBV19	-	-	TRBJ1-5	CASSIRAGPGDQPQHF	TGTGCCAGTAGTATTAGGGCAGGTCCAGGGGATCAGCCCCAGCATTTT
TRBV19	-	-	TRBJ2-6	CASSQGWFPNGANVLTF	TGTGCCAGTAGTCAGGGGTGGTTCCCCAATGGGGCCAACGTCCTGACTTTC
TRBV9	-	TRBD2	TRBJ2-5	CASSVGTLAGFMETQYF	TGTGCCAGCAGCGTAGGTACCCTAGCGGGCTTTATGGAGACCCAGTACTTC
TRBV29-1	-	-	TRBJ2-2	CSSFPGELFF	TGCAGTTCGTTTCCGGGGGAGCTGTTTTTT
TRBV19	-	-	TRBJ2-5	CASRDTETQYF	TGTGCCAGTCGGGACACCGAGACCCAGTACTTC